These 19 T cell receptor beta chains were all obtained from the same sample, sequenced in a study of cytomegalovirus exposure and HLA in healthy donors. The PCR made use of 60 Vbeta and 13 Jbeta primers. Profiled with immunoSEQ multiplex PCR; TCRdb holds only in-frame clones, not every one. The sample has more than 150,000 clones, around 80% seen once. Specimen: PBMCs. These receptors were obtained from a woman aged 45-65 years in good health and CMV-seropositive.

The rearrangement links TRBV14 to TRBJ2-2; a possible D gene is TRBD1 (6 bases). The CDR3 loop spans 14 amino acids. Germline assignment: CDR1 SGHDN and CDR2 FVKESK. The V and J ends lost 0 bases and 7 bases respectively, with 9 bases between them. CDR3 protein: CASSQDQGHGELFF. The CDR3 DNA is TGTGCCAGCAGCCAAGACCAGGGGCACGGGGAGCTGTTTTTT.

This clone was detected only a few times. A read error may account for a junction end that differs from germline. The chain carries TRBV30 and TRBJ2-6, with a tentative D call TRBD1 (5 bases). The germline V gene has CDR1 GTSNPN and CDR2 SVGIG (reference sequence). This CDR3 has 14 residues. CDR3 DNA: TGTGCCTGGAGTGTAGAAGTTGGGGCCAACGGCCTGACTTTC. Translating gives CAWSVEVGANGLTF.

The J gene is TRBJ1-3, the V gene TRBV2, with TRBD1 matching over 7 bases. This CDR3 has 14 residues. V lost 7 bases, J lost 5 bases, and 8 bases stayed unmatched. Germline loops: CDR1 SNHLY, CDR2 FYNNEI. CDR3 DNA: TGTGCCAGCACCGACAGGGCTCGTAGAAACACCATATATTTT. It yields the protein CASTDRARRNTIYF.

The CDR3 DNA is TGTGCCAGCAGCTTACTAGCGGGAGGAGCCTACGAGCAGTACTTC. Translating it yields CASSLLAGGAYEQYF. The chain carries TRBV11-2 and TRBJ2-7, with 11 bases matching TRBD2. Germline V lookup: CDR1 SGHAT, CDR2 FQNNGV. CDR3 length equals 15 residues. V lost 2 bases and J lost 2; bases outside the gene matches: 2.

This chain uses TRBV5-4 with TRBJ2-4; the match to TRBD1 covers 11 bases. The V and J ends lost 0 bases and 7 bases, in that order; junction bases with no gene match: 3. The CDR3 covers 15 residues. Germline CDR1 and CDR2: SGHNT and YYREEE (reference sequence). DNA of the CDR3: TGTGCCAGCAGCTTGGAGGGGACAGGGGGGAACATTCAGTACTTC. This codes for CASSLEGTGGNIQYF.

CDR3 in amino acids: CASNDGLRDLDTQYF. The CDR3 DNA reads TGTGCCAGCAATGATGGTTTGCGGGATTTAGATACGCAGTATTTT. The V and J genes are TRBV2 and TRBJ2-3, with a weak D call TRBD2 (6 bases). The CDR3 consists of 15 residues. Germline loops: CDR1 SNHLY, CDR2 FYNNEI. With 7 bases removed from V and 5 bases from J, the gap between germline ends came to 19 bases. Combining the CDR3 with reference TRBV2 and TRBJ2-3 gives the whole variable domain EPEVTQTPSHQVTQMGQEVILRCVPISNHLYFYWYRQILGQKVEFLVSFYNNEISEKSEIFDDQFSVERPDGSNFTLKIRSTKLEDSAMYFCASNDGLRDLDTQYFGPGTRLTVL.

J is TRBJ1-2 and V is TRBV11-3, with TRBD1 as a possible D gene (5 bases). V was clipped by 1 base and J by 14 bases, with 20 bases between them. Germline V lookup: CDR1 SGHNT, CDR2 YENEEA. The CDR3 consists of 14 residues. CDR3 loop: CASSLVTEGNQETF. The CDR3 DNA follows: TGTGCCAGCAGCTTAGTTACGGAGGGGAATCAGGAAACCTTC.

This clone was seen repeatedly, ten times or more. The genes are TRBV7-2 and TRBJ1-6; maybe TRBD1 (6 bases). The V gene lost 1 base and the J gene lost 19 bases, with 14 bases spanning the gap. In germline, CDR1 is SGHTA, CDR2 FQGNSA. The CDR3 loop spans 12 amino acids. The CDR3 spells CASSLEDRLHHF. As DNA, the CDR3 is TGTGCCAGCAGCTTAGAAGACAGGCTGCATCACTTT.

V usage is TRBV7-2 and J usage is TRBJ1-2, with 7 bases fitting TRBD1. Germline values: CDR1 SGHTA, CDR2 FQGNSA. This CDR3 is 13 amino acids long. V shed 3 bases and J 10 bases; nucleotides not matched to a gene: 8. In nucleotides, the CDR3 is TGTGCCAGCAGCTTGCGACAGGGTGTGGACTACACCTTC. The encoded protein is CASSLRQGVDYTF.

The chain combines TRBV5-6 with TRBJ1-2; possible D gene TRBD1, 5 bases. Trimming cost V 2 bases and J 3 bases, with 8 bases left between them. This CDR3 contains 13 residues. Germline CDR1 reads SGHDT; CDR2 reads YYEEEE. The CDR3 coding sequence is TGTGCCAGCAGCTTAGGGGAAGACTATGGCTACACCTTC. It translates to CASSLGEDYGYTF.

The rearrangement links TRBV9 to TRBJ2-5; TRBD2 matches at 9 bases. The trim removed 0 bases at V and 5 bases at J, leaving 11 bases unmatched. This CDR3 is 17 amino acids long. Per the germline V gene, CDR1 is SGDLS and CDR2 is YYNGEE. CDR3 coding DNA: TGTGCCAGCAGCGTAGCGGGCGGGAGGGCCGGTTCGGAGACCCAGTACTTC. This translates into CASSVAGGRAGSETQYF.

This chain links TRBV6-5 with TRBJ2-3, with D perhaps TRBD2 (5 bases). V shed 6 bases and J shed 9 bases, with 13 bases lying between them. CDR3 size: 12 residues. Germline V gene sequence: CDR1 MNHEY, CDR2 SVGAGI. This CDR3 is CASRGGPGTQYF. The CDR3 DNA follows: TGTGCCAGCAGAGGCGGTCCGGGGACGCAGTATTTT.

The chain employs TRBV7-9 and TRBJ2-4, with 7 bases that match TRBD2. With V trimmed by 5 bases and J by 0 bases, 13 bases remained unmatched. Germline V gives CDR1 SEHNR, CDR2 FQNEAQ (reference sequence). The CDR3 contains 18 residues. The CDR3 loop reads CASSPNLGAGRAKNIQYF. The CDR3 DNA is TGTGCCAGCAGCCCAAACCTCGGAGCGGGAAGAGCCAAAAACATTCAGTACTTC.

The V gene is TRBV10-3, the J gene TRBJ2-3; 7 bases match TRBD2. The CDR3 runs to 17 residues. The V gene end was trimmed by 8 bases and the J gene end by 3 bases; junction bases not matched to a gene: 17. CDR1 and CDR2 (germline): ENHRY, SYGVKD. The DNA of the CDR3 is TGTGCCATCTCCCTTCTAGAAGGGCGGGGGATGACAGATACGCAGTATTTT. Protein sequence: CAISLLEGRGMTDTQYF.

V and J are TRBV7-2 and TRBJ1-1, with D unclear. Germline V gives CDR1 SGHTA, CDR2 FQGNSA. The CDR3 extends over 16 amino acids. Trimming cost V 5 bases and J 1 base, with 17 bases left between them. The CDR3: CASSPRPATTNTEAFF. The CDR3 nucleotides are TGTGCCAGCAGCCCCAGGCCAGCGACTACGAACACTGAAGCTTTCTTT.

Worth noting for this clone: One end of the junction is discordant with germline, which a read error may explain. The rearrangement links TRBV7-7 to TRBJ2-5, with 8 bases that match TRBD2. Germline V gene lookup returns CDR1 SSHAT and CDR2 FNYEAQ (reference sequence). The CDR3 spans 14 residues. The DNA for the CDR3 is TGTGCTAGCAGCCAACGGCGGGGGGAAGAGACCCAGTACTTC. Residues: CASSQRRGEETQYF. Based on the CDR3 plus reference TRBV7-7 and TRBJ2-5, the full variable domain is GAGVSQSPRYKVTKRGQDVTLRCDPISSHATLYWYQQALGQGPEFLTYFNYEAQPDKSGLPSDRFSAERPEGSISTLTIQRTEQRDSAMYRCASSQRRGEETQYFGPGTRLLVL.

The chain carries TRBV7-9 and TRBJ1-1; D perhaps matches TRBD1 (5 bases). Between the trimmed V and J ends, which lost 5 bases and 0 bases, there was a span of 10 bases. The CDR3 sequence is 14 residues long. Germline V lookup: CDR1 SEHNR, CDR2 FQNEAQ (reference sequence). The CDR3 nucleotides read TGTGCCAGCAGCCCCGGGGGTTTGAACACTGAAGCTTTCTTT. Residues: CASSPGGLNTEAFF.

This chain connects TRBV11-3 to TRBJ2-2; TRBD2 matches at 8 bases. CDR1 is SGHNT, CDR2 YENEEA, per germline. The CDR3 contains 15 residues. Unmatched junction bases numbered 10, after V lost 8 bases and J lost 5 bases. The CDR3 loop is CASLYGGAGTGELFF. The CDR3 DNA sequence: TGTGCCAGCCTCTACGGGGGGGCAGGGACCGGGGAGCTGTTTTTT.

In DNA, the CDR3 is TGCGCCAGCAGCGTCGAGGCGGCGGGGTACAATGAGCAGTTCTTC. This encodes CASSVEAAGYNEQFF. The V and J genes are TRBV10-2 and TRBJ2-1; D possibly corresponds to TRBD2 (6 bases). CDR3 length: 15 amino acids. Between the trimmed V and J ends, which lost 6 bases and 4 bases, there was a span of 16 bases. Germline V gene sequence: CDR1 WSHSY, CDR2 SAAADI.